The TCR beta chain described here comes from a study of blood T cell repertoires in COVID-19 (dated by TCRdb to 2020 to 2022). For the study in its entirety: Samples from collaborators originated in the United States, Italy and Spain and spanned both the acute and convalescent phases of COVID-19. The repertoires were released in a freely available public database intended as a resource for research on the immune response to SARS-CoV-2. Where available, HLA class I and class II types were taken from metadata supplied by the sample provider and were not determined by assay-based typing. Samples came from the ongoing ImmuneRACE study (first 160 participants) plus 1,254 subjects from 6 global collaborators. The material from the prospective study consisted of cDNA or gDNA derived from T cells, B-cell-depleted T cells, or PBMCs. A de-identified subject ID, COVID-19 status, age in years and sex were almost always included in the sample metadata. Subjects who had been exposed to COVID-19, were actively infected with it, or had recovered from it provided the deeply sampled blood TCRbeta repertoires that made up the dataset. The study at large found these results: The quantity of clinical and demographic metadata differed by source and by participant and was supplied without curation.

TCRbeta CDR3 regions were amplified from genomic DNA by means of the immunoSEQ Assay, a bias-controlled multiplex PCR. Per the original workflow: Nucleated cell counts per sample were estimated from amplification of reference gene primers within the assay. Sequence reads were collapsed and filtered to measure the absolute abundance of every unique TCRbeta CDR3 rearrangement. For each sample, productive Simpson clonality was calculated as the square root of Simpson's diversity index over productive rearrangements. Imported from immuneACCESS, the table was reduced by TCRdb to in-frame sequences with V and J called. These copies leave out some clones; in studies compared against another copy, an unresolved V gene accounts for under half, and the cause of the remainder is not known. For V, J and clone size, that table is used; D and trimming come from the DNA. For this sample there are 250,000 or so clones; about 80% appear just once. The ten largest clones add up to 3.4% of the sample.

For this chain, trimming is 6 bases at the V end and 5 bases at the J end, and the number of junction bases without a gene match is 8. Looking up the germline V gene yields CDR1 MDHEN and CDR2 SYDVKM. The CDR3 contains 14 residues, cysteine and phenylalanine counted. The read is trimmed to its CDR3 DNA, 42 bases read in frame from base 1. In the prospective study, participants were about 18 to 95 years old, resided in around 25 geographic areas of the United States, and were enrolled through a virtual design. Cohort assignment in the prospective study relied on participant-reported clinical history from a screening survey and a study questionnaire. Recovered participants in ImmuneRACE Cohort 3 were defined by two consecutive negative NP/OP PCR tests, clearance by a healthcare professional, or resolution of symptoms. Mobile phlebotomists in the prospective study collected whole blood, serum and a nasopharyngeal or oropharyngeal swab from every participant. Participants in the prospective study had the option to provide additional blood draws and questionnaires over an approximately 2-month period. Before DNA extraction, prospective study blood samples were shipped either frozen or at room temperature.

To note about this clone: Its antigen remains unidentified. The record has no base qualities; no much larger clone is one base away.

The sequence came from a man in his fifties or sixties who had recovered from COVID-19. The sequence links TRBV28 to TRBJ2-5, with TRBD1 matching 8 junction bases. The material sequenced was PBMCs or T cells enriched from blood (not recorded which). Read as DNA, the sequence is TGTGCCAGCAGGTTACGACAGGGGCACGAGACCCAGTACTTC. The translation is CASRLRQGHETQYF.